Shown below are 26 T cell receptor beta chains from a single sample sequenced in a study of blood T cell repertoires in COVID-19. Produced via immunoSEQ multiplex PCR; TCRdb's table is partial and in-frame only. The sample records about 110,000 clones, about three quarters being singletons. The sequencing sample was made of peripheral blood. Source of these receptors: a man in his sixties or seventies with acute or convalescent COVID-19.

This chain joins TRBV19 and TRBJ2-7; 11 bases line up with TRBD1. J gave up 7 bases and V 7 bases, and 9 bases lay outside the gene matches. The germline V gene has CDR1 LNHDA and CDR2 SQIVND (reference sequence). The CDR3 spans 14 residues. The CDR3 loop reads CASNPGQGVREQYF. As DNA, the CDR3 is TGTGCCAGTAATCCGGGACAGGGGGTGCGGGAGCAGTACTTC.

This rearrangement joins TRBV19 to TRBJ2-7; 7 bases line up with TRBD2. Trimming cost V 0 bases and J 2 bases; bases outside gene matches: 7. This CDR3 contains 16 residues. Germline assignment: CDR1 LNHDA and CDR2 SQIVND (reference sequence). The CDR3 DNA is TGTGCCAGTAGTATAGATCTGGCGGGGGAGACCTACGAGCAGTACTTC. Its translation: CASSIDLAGETYEQYF.

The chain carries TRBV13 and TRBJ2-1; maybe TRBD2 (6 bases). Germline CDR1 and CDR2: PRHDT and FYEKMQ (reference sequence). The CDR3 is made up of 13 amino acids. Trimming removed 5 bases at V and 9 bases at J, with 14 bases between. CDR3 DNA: TGTGCCAGCAGCCCGGGACTCTTCGGTGAGCAGTTCTTC. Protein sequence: CASSPGLFGEQFF. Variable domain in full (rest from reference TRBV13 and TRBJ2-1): AAGVIQSPRHLIKEKRETATLKCYPIPRHDTVYWYQQGPGQDPQFLISFYEKMQSDKGSIPDRFSAQQFSDYHSELNMSSLELGDSALYFCASSPGLFGEQFFGPGTRLTVL.

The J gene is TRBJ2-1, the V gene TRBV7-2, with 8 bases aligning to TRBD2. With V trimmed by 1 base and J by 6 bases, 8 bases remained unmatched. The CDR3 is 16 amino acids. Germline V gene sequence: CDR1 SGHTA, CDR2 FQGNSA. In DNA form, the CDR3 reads TGTGCCAGCAGCTTAGAATCGAGACTAGCGTCCAATGAGCAGTTCTTC. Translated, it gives CASSLESRLASNEQFF.

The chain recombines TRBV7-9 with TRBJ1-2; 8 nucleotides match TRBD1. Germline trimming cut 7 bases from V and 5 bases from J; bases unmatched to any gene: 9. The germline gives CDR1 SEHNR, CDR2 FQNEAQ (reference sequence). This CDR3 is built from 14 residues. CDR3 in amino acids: CASISQGEGYGYTF. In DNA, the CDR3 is TGTGCCAGCATCTCACAGGGGGAGGGTTATGGCTACACCTTC.

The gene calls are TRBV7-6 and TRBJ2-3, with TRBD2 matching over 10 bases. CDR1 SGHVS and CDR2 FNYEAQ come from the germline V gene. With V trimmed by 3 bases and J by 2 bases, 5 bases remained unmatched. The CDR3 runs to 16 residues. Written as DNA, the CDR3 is TGTGCCAGCAGCTTGGGGAGCGGGGGGGCCACAGATACGCAGTATTTT. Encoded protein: CASSLGSGGATDTQYF.

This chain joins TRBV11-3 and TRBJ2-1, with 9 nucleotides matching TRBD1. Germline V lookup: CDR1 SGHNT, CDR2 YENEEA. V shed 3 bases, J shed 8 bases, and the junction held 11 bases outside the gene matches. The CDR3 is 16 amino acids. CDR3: CASSLSGTGKRDEQFF. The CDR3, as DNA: TGTGCCAGCAGCTTGTCCGGGACAGGGAAGCGGGATGAGCAGTTCTTC. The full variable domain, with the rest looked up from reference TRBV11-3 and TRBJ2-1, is EAGVVQSPRYKIIEKKQPVAFWCNPISGHNTLYWYLQNLGQGPELLIRYENEEAVDDSQLPKDRFSAERLKGVDSTLKIQPAELGDSAVYLCASSLSGTGKRDEQFFGPGTRLTVL.

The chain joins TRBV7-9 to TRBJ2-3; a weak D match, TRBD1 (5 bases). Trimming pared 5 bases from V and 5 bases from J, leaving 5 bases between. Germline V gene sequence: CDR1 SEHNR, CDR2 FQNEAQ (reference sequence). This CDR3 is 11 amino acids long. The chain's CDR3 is CASSTGDTQYF. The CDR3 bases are TGTGCCAGCAGCACAGGAGATACGCAGTATTTT.

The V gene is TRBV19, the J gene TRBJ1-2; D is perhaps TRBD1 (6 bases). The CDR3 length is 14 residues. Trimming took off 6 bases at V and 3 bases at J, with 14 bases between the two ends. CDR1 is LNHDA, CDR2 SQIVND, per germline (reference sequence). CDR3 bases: TGTGCCAGTAGACCCGGACAGAGTGACTATGGCTACACCTTC. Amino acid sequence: CASRPGQSDYGYTF.

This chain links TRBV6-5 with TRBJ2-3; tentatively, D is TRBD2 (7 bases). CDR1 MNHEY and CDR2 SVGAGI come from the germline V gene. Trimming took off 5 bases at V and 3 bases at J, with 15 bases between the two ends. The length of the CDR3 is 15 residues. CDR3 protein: CASSNRGAGTDTQYF. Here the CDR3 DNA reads TGTGCCAGCAGTAACCGGGGGGCCGGGACAGATACGCAGTATTTT.

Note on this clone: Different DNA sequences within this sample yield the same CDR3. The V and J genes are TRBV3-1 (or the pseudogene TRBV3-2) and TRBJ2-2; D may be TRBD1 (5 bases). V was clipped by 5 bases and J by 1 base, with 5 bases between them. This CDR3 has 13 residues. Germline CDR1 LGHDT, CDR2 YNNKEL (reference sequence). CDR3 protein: CASSDRNTGELFF. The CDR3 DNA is TGTGCCAGCAGCGACAGGAACACCGGGGAGCTGTTTTTT.

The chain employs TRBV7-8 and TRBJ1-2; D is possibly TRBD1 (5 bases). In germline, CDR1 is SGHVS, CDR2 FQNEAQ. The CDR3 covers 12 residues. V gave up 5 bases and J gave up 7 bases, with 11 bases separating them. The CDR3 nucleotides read TGTGCCAGCAGCCCACAGGACGTTGGCTACACCTTC. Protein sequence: CASSPQDVGYTF.

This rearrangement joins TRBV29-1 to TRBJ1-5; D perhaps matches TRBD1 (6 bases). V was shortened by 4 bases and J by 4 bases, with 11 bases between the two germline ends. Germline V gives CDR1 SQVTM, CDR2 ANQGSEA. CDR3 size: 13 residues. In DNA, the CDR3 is TGCAGCGTTGCCCACAGGGTTAATCAGCCCCAGCATTTT. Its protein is CSVAHRVNQPQHF.

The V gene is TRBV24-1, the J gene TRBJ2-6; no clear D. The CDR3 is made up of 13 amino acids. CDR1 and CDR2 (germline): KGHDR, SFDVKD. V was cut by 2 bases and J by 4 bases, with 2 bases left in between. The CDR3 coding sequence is TGTGCCACCAGTGATTCAGGGGCCAACGTCCTGACTTTC. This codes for CATSDSGANVLTF.

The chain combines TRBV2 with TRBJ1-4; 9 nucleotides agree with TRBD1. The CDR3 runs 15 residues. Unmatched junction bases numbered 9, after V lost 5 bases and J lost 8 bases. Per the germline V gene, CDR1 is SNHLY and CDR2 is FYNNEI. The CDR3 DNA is TGTGCCAGCAGTTCCTTGACAGGGGGATTAGAAAAACTGTTTTTT. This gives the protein CASSSLTGGLEKLFF.

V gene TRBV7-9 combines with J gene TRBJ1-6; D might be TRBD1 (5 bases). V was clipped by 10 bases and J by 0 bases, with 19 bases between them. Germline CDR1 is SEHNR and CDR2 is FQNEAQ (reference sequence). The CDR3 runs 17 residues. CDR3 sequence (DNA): TGTGCCATCCGGGAGGGACCCATGAGCTCCTATAATTCACCCCTCCACTTT. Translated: CAIREGPMSSYNSPLHF.

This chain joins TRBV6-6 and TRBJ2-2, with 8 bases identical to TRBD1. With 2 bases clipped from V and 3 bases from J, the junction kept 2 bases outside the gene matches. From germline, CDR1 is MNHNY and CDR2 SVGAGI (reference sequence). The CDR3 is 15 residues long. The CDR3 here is CASSYGTGYTGELFF. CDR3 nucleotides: TGTGCCAGCAGTTACGGGACAGGTTACACCGGGGAGCTGTTTTTT.

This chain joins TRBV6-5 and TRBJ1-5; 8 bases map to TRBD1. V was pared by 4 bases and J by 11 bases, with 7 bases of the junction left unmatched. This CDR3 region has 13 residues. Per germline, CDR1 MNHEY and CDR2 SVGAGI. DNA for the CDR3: TGTGCCAGCAGTTCGACAGGGGCCTGGTCCCAGCATTTT. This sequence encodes CASSSTGAWSQHF.

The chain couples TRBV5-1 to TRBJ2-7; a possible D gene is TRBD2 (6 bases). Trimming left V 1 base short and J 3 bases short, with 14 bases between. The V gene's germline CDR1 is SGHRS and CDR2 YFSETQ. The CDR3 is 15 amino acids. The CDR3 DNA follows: TGCGCCAGCAGCTTGATGGAGGGGTTGAACTACGAGCAGTACTTC. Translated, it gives CASSLMEGLNYEQYF.

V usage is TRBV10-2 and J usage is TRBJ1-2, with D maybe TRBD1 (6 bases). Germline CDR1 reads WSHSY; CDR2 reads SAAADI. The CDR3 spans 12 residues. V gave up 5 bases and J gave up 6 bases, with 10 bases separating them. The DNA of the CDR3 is TGCGCCAGCAGTCAGGGGCTTAATGGCTACACCTTC. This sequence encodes CASSQGLNGYTF.

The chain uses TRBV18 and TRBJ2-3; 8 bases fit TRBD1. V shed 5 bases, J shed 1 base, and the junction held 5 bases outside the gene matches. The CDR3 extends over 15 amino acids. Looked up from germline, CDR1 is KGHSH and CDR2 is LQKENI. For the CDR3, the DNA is TGTGCCAGCTCATCGGACAGGGTCCGCACAGATACGCAGTATTTT. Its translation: CASSSDRVRTDTQYF. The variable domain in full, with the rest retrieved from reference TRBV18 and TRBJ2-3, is NAGVMQNPRHLVRRRGQEARLRCSPMKGHSHVYWYRQLPEEGLKFMVYLQKENIIDESGMPKERFSAEFPKEGPSILRIQQVVRGDSAAYFCASSSDRVRTDTQYFGPGTRLTVL.

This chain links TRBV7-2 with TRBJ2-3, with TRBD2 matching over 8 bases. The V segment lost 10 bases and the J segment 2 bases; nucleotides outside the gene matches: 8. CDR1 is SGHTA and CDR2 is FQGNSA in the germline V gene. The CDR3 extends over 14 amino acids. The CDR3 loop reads CATGRGKDTDTQYF. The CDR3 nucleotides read TGTGCCACCGGGAGGGGTAAGGACACAGATACGCAGTATTTT.

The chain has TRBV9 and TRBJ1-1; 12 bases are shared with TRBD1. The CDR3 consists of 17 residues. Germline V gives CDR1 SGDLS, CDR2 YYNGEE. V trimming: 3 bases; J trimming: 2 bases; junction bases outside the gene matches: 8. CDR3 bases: TGTGCCAGCAGCGCCCTCGGGACAGGGGGCGGAAACACTGAAGCTTTCTTT. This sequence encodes CASSALGTGGGNTEAFF.

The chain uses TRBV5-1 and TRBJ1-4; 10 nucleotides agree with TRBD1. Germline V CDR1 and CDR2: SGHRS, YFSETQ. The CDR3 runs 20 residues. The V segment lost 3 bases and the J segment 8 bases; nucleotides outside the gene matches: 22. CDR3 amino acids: CASSSGLTHHRQGAREKLFF. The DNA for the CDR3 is TGCGCCAGCAGCTCGGGATTGACACATCACAGACAGGGGGCGCGGGAAAAACTGTTTTTT.

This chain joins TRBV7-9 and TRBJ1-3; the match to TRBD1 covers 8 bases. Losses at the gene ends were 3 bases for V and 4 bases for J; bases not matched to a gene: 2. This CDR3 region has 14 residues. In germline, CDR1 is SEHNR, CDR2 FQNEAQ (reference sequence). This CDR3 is CASSLTGDGNTIYF. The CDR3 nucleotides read TGTGCCAGCAGCTTGACAGGGGACGGAAACACCATATATTTT.

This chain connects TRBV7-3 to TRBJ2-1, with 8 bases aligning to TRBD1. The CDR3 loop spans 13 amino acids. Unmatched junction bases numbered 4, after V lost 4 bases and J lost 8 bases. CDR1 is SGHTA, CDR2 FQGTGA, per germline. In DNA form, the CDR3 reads TGTGCCAGCAGCTCACTGGGACAGGATGAGCAGTTCTTC. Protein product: CASSSLGQDEQFF.